The clone carrying this T cell receptor beta chain showed up just a few times. Its antigen is unknown. Described time point: healthy volunteer bleed at 6 weeks. Unfractionated whole blood served as the source for total RNA extraction. This entry is derived from a study of human T cells and chemical hapten exposure. The CDR3 runs to 14 residues. V lost 7 bases, J lost 7 bases, and 17 bases lay in between. Per the germline V gene, CDR1 is LNHDA and CDR2 is SQIVND (reference sequence). Original methodology: Sampled TCR counts reached a median of approximately 100,000 per sample, with values ranging from 23,224 to 690,600. In TCRdb, the RACE reads were re-called with MiXCR into one record per CDR3 protein. The V and J calls were determined by TCRdb, not by the authors. The sample gives over 35,000 distinct CDR3 sequences, around 4% of which show up once; about 5.6% is in the top ten. Study-wide findings and caveats: DPC sensitization did not alter TCRs above 1 in 1000 frequency.

This chain uses TRBV19 with TRBJ1-5; D is undetermined. The receptor was isolated from a human donor in good health. Some clones in this sample may be carry-over from other donors' samples. Sequencing was carried out using whole blood. Here the CDR3 reads CASKVREGYQPQHF. CDR3 bases: TGTGCCAGTAAAGTACGGGAGGGCTACCAGCCCCAGCATTTT.